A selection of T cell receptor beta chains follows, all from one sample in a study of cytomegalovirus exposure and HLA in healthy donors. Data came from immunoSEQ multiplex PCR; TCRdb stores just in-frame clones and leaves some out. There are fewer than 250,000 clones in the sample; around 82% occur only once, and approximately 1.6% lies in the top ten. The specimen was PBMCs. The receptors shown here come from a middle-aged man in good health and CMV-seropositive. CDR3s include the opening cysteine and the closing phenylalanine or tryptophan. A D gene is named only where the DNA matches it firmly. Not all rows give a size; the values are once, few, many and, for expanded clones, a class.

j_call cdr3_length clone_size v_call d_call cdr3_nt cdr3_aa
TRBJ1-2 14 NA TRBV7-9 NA TGTTCCAGCAGCTTAAGTACGGGGAACTATGGCTACACCTTC CSSSLSTGNYGYTF
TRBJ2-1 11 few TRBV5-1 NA TGCGCCAGCAGCCAGGATGCGGGGCAGTTCTTC CASSQDAGQFF
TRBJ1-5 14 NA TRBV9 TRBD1 TGTGCCAGCAGCGTAGGACAGGGTGGAGAGCCCCAGCATTTT CASSVGQGGEPQHF
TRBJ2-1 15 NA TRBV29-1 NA TGCAGCGTGGGGGGACGACAGACTAATTCAAATGAGCAGTTCTTC CSVGGRQTNSNEQFF
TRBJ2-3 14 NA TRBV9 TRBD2 TGTGCCAGCTCCACGGGACTAGCGGCAGATACGCAGTATTTT CASSTGLAADTQYF
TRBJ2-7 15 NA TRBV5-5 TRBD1 TGTGCCAGCAGCCCACTCGACAGGGAAGGCGACGAGCAGTACTTC CASSPLDREGDEQYF
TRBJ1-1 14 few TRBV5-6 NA TGTGCCAGCAGCTTGGGAGGGTTTGGCACTGAAGCTTTCTTT CASSLGGFGTEAFF
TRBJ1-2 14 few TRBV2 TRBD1 TGTGCCAGCAGCCGGGACAGTTCCAACTATGGCTACACCTTC CASSRDSSNYGYTF
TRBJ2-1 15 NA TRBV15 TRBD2 TGTGCCACCAGCAGAGGGACTAGCGGGAACGATGAGCAGTTCTTC CATSRGTSGNDEQFF
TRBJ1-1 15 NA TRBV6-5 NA TGTGCCAGCAGTTACTCGCCAAACCGCGGCACTGAAGCTTTCTTT CASSYSPNRGTEAFF
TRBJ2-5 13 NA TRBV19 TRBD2 TGTGCCAGTAGTATAGAGCGGGGAGGGGCCCAGTACTTC CASSIERGGAQYF
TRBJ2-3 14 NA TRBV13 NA TGTGCCAGCAGCTTCCAGCGGGGCACAGATACGCAGTATTTT CASSFQRGTDTQYF
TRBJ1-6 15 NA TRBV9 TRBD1 TGTGCCAGCACCACGGGACAGGGGGCTTTTTCACCCCTCCACTTT CASTTGQGAFSPLHF
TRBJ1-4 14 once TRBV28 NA TGTGCCTCAAGGTCCGGGTCGACTAATGAAAAACTGTTTTTT CASRSGSTNEKLFF
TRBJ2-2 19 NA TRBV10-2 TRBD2 TGCGCCAGCAGTGAGTCGGGACTAGCGGGAGGCATACACCGTCGGGAGCTGTTTTTT CASSESGLAGGIHRRELFF
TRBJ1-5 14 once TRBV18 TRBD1 TGTGCCAGCTCCCCGGACAGGGGAGGTCAGCCCCAGCATTTT CASSPDRGGQPQHF
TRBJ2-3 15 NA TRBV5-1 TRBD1 TGCGCCAGCAGCTCACAGGGGGGCGAATCAGATACGCAGTATTTT CASSSQGGESDTQYF
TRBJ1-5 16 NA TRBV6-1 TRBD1 TGTGCCAGCAGTGCAATTCCAGGGGGCGGCAATCAGCCCCAGCATTTT CASSAIPGGGNQPQHF
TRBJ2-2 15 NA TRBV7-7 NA TGTGCTAGCAGCTTACTAAATACGAACACCGGGGAGCTGTTTTTT CASSLLNTNTGELFF
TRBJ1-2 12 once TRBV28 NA TGTGCCAGCAGTTTGCAGTCCTATGGCTACACCTTC CASSLQSYGYTF
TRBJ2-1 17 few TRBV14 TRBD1 TGTGCCAGCAGCCAAGACCCGCGGGGACAGGGGACAAATGAGCAGTTCTTC CASSQDPRGQGTNEQFF
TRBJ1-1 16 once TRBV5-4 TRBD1 TGTGCCAGCAGCTCCCCGGGACAGGGCTCGAACACTGAAGCTTTCTTT CASSSPGQGSNTEAFF
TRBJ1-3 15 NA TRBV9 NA TGTGCCAGCAGCGGAACAGGGAGCTCTGGAAACACCATATATTTT CASSGTGSSGNTIYF
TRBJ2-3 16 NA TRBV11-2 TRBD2 TGTGCCAGCAGCTTTCGTGCTAGCGGGAGCCCAGATACGCAGTATTTT CASSFRASGSPDTQYF
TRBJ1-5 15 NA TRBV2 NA TGTGCCAGCACAGGGGCCCCGACGAGAAATCAGCCCCAGCATTTT CASTGAPTRNQPQHF
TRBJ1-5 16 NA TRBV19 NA TGTGCCAGTAGTATTTCATCGGGGGTCCGCAATCAGCCCCAGCATTTT CASSISSGVRNQPQHF
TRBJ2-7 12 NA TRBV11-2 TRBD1 TGTGCCAGCAGCATAGACAGGGGGCAGCAGTACTTC CASSIDRGQQYF
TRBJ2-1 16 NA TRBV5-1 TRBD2 TGCGCCAGCAGCGCGCCGGGACTAGCGGGAGTCAATGAGCAGTTCTTC CASSAPGLAGVNEQFF
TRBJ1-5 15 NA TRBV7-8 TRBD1 TGTGCCAGCAGCCTAGGACAGGGGTTGAATCAGCCCCAGCATTTT CASSLGQGLNQPQHF
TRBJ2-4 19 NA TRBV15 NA TGTGCCACCAGCAGAGATCGTGTTCGAGGGTGGGAAGCCAAAAACATTCAGTACTTC CATSRDRVRGWEAKNIQYF
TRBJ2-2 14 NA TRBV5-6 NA TGTGCCAGCAGCAAACTAGCGAACACCGGGGAGCTGTTTTTT CASSKLANTGELFF
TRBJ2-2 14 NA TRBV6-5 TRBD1 TGTGCCAGCCGGGGACAGGGACTCATCGGGGAGCTGTTTTTT CASRGQGLIGELFF
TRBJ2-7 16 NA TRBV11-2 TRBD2 TGTGCCAGCAGCCGCCTACTAGCGACAAGCTCCTACGAGCAGTACTTC CASSRLLATSSYEQYF
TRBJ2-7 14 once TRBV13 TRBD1 TGTGCCAGCAGCCCGGGACAGGGTGGGTACGAGCAGTACTTC CASSPGQGGYEQYF
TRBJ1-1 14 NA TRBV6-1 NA TGTGCCAGCCTCAGGGAGGATTTGGGCACTGAAGCTTTCTTT CASLREDLGTEAFF
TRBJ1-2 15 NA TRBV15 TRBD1 TGTGCCACCAGCAGTATGACCGGGACAGGTTATGGCTACACCTTC CATSSMTGTGYGYTF
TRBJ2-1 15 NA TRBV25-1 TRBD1 TGTGCCAGCAGCGGGACAGCCTCCTCCTACAATGAGCAGTTCTTC CASSGTASSYNEQFF
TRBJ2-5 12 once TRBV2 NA TGTGCCAGCAGTGAGAGACACGGGACCCAGTACTTC CASSERHGTQYF
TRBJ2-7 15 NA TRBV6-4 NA TGTGCCAGACAGGGTCAGGCGGACCTAACCTACGAGCAGTACTTC CARQGQADLTYEQYF
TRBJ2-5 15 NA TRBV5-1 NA TGCGCCAGCAACACGATGGACAGCTACCAAGAGACCCAGTACTTC CASNTMDSYQETQYF
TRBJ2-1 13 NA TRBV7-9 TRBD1 TGTGCCAGCAGCTTTACAGGGGGCGTTGAGCAGTTCTTC CASSFTGGVEQFF
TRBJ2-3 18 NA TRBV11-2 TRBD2 TGTGCCAGCAGCCCAGCCGGGACTAGCGGGAGATTTCAAGATACGCAGTATTTT CASSPAGTSGRFQDTQYF
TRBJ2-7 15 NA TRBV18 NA TGTGCCAGCTCACCATCCGGGACACCCCAGGCCGAGCAGTACTTC CASSPSGTPQAEQYF
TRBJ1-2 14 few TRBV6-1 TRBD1 TGTGCCAGCAGAACACACAGGGGAGTCGATGGCTACACCTTC CASRTHRGVDGYTF
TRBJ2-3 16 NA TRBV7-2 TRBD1 TGTGCCAGCAGCCCTACCACAGGGGTCGGCACAGATACGCAGTATTTT CASSPTTGVGTDTQYF
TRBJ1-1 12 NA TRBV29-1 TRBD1 TGCAGCGCCGGGACAGGCCCGCGGGAAGCTTTCTTT CSAGTGPREAFF
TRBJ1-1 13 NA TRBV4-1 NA TGCGCCAGCAGAACCGGGGGGGTTGGGGAAGCTTTCTTT CASRTGGVGEAFF
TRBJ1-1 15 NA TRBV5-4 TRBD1 TGTGCCAGCAGCACGCCGGGACAGGGAGGATTTGAAGCTTTCTTT CASSTPGQGGFEAFF
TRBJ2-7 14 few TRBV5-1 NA TGCGCCAGCAGCTTGTACGACAGGGAGGCCGAGCAGTACTTC CASSLYDREAEQYF
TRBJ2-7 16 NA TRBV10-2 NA TGCGCCAGCAGTGAGTCTCGGGGAGGTCTATACAACGAGCAGTACTTC CASSESRGGLYNEQYF
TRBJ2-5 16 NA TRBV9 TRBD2 TGTGCCAGCAGCCCTATTAGCGGGAGGGGAGGGGAGACCCAGTACTTC CASSPISGRGGETQYF
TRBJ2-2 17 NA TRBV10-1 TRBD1 TGCGCCAGCAGTGGCCGGGACAGGGTATCGAACACCGGGGAGCTGTTTTTT CASSGRDRVSNTGELFF
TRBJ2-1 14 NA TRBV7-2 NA TGTGCCAGCAGCTTAGAACTAAGTTACAATGAGCAGTTCTTC CASSLELSYNEQFF